One and the same sample provided the 7 T cell receptor beta chains below, sequenced in a study of beta chain features in type 1 diabetes. General observations from the study: All four CD4+ subsets of Type 1 diabetes patients contained TCRB CDR3s that were moderately but significantly shorter.

These TCRs' antigens remain unknown. cDNA synthesis used the whole RNA isolate, giving expressed TCRB sequences. Measured with immunoSEQ multiplex PCR; TCRdb has only the in-frame clones, and not every one. This table holds about 53,000 clones, 55% to 75% found once. Sequences were obtained from stem cell memory CD4+ T cells from blood. The origin of the receptors is a woman aged 30 to 39 with type 1 diabetes.

This sequence joins TRBV6-6 and TRBJ2-1; 10 bases are a match to TRBD2. CDR1 and CDR2 from the germline V gene are MNHNY and SVGAGI (reference sequence). The J segment lost 6 bases and the V segment lost 0 bases, leaving 5 bases of the junction unmatched. The CDR3 is made up of 16 amino acids. The CDR3 reads CASSYSRLAGLNEQFF. DNA for the CDR3: TGTGCCAGCAGTTACTCCCGACTAGCGGGCCTCAATGAGCAGTTCTTC.

The V gene is TRBV18, the J gene TRBJ1-4, with D possibly matching TRBD1 (6 bases). The CDR3 sequence is 16 residues long. V lost 3 bases, J lost 7 bases, and 18 bases lay in between. Germline V CDR1 and CDR2: KGHSH, LQKENI. The CDR3 protein is CASSPNAPLGGEKLFF. The CDR3 DNA follows: TGTGCCAGCTCACCCAACGCCCCTTTAGGGGGTGAAAAACTGTTTTTT.

This clone was observed a few times. The genes are TRBV29-1 and TRBJ2-1; TRBD2 agrees at 8 bases. Germline V gives CDR1 SQVTM, CDR2 ANQGSEA. The V and J ends lost 0 bases and 6 bases, in that order; junction bases with no gene match: 10. The CDR3 contains 16 residues. CDR3 sequence (DNA): TGCAGCGTTGAAGATCTGTACGGGAGGGCCTTCAATGAGCAGTTCTTC. Encoded protein: CSVEDLYGRAFNEQFF.

The CDR3 loop is CIGGQADYGYTF. CDR3 nucleotides: TGCATCGGAGGACAGGCGGACTATGGCTACACCTTC. This chain links TRBV29-1 with TRBJ1-2; 7 bases map to TRBD1. CDR3 length: 12 amino acids. In germline, CDR1 is SQVTM, CDR2 ANQGSEA.

V usage is TRBV7-9 and J usage is TRBJ1-1; 12 positions match TRBD1. This CDR3 spans 14 amino acids. Germline CDR1 is SEHNR and CDR2 is FQNEAQ (reference sequence). The J segment lost 10 bases and the V segment lost 5 bases, leaving 8 bases of the junction unmatched. In DNA, the CDR3 is TGTGCCAGCAGCCACCAGGGACAGGGGGCATCAGCTTTCTTT. Its translation: CASSHQGQGASAFF.

The count of this clone is one. The V and J genes are TRBV19 and TRBJ2-5; 11 bases line up with TRBD1. Per the germline V gene, CDR1 is LNHDA and CDR2 is SQIVND (reference sequence). The CDR3 length is 17 residues. With V trimmed by 4 bases and J by 4 bases, 11 bases remained unmatched. CDR3 sequence reads: CASSSPRTGGWRETQYF. The CDR3 nucleotides are TGTGCCAGTAGTAGTCCCCGGACAGGGGGCTGGAGAGAGACCCAGTACTTC. Full variable domain (remainder filled in from reference TRBV19 and TRBJ2-5): DGGITQSPKYLFRKEGQNVTLSCEQNLNHDAMYWYRQDPGQGLRLIYYSQIVNDFQKGDIAEGYSVSREKKESFPLTVTSAQKNPTAFYLCASSSPRTGGWRETQYFGPGTRLLVL.

V usage is TRBV6-5 and J usage is TRBJ2-7; TRBD2 agrees at 10 bases. There are 15 residues in the CDR3. The V gene end was trimmed by 1 base and the J gene end by 4 bases; junction bases not matched to a gene: 4. The germline gives CDR1 MNHEY, CDR2 SVGAGI. Here the CDR3 DNA reads TGTGCCAGCAGTTACTGGGCTAGCGGGAGTTACGAGCAGTACTTC. Translating it yields CASSYWASGSYEQYF.